The clone carrying this T cell receptor (beta chain) has only a few counts. This CDR3 contains 15 residues. Germline V CDR1 and CDR2: KGHDR, SFDVKD. V dropped 4 bases and J dropped 4; count of bases not matched to a gene: 2. Peripheral blood genomic DNA, not sorted cells or RNA, was the template. The sample is drawn from a study of T cell repertoires in aging, cancer and after chemotherapy. Rearranged V-D-J TRB sequences were amplified with a mixed TRB-A/B primer pool. TCRdb re-derived calls from the multiplex PCR reads in MiXCR, one entry per CDR3 protein. The profile shows more than 10,000 distinct CDR3 sequences, around 21% of them singletons.

What was sequenced was blood. This TCR was recovered from a human donor in good health. The chain joins TRBV24-1 to TRBJ2-3, with 12 bases lining up with TRBD2. CDR3 DNA: TGTGCCACCAGTGACCCTAGCGGGGGGGCAGATACGCAGTATTTT. It is translated as CATSDPSGGADTQYF.